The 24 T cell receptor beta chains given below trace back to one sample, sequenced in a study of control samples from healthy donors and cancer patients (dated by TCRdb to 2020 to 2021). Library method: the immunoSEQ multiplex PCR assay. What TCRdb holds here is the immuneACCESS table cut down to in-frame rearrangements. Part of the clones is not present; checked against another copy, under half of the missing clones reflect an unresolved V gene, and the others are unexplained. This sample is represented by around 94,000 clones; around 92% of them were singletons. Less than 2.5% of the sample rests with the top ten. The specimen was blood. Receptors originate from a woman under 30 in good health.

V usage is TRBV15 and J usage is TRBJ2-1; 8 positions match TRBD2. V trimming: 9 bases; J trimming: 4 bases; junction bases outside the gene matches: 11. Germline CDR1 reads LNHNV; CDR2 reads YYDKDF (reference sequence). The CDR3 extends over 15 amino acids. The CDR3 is CATYVPGLGYNEQFF. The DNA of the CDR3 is TGTGCCACATACGTTCCGGGACTAGGTTACAATGAGCAGTTCTTC.

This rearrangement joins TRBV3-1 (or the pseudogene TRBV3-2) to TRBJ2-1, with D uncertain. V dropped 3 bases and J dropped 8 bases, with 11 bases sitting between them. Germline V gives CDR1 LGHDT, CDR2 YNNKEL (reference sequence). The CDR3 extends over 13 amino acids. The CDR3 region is CASSHFIPDEQFF. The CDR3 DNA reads TGTGCCAGCAGCCATTTTATCCCTGATGAGCAGTTCTTC.

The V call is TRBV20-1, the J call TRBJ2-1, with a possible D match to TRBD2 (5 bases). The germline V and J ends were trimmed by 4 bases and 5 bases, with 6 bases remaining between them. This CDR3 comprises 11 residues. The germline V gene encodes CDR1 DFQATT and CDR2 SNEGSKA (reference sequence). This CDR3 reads CSATGDNEQFF. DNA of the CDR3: TGCAGTGCTACCGGGGACAATGAGCAGTTCTTC.

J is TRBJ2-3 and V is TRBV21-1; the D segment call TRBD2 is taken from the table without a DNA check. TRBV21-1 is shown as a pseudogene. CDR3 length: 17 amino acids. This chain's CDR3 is CASSKKGRRVSTDTQYF. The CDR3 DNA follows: TGTGCCAGCAGCAAAAAAGGGCGGCGGGTTAGCACAGATACGCAGTATTTT.

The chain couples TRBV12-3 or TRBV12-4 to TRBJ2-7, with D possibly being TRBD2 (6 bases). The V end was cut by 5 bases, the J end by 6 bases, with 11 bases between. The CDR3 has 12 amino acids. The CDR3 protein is CASSRGGPEQYF. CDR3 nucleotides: TGTGCCAGCAGTCGGGGAGGCCCCGAGCAGTACTTC.

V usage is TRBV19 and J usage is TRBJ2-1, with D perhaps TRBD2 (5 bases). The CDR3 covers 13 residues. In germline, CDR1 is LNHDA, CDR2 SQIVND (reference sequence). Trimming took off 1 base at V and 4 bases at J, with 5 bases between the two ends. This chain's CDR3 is CASSIGLYNEQFF. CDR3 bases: TGTGCCAGTAGTATAGGACTATACAATGAGCAGTTCTTC.

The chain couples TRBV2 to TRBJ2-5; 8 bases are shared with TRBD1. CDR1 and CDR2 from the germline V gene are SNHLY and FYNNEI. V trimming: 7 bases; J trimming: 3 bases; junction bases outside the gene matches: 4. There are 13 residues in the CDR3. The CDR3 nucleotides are TGTGCCAGCAACAGGGGGATTGAAGAGACCCAGTACTTC. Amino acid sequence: CASNRGIEETQYF. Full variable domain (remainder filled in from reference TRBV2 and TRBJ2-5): EPEVTQTPSHQVTQMGQEVILRCVPISNHLYFYWYRQILGQKVEFLVSFYNNEISEKSEIFDDQFSVERPDGSNFTLKIRSTKLEDSAMYFCASNRGIEETQYFGPGTRLLVL.

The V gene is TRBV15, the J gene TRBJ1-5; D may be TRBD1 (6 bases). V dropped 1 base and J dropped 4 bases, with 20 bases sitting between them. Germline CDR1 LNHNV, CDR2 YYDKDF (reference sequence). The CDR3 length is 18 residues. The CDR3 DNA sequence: TGTGCCACCAGCAGAGTGGGGCAAAGGGGGGGACTAAATCAGCCCCAGCATTTT. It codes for CATSRVGQRGGLNQPQHF.

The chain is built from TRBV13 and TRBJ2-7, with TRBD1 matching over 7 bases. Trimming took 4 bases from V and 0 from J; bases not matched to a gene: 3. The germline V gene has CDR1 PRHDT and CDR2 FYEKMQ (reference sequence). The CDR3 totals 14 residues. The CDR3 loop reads CASSSRDSSYEQYF. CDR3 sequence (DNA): TGTGCCAGCAGCTCCCGGGACAGCTCCTACGAGCAGTACTTC.

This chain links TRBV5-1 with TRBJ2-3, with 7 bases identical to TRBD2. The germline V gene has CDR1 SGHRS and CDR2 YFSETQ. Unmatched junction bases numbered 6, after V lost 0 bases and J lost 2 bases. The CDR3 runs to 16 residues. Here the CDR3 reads CASSLELGLFTDTQYF. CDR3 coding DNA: TGCGCCAGCAGCTTGGAATTGGGACTATTCACAGATACGCAGTATTTT.

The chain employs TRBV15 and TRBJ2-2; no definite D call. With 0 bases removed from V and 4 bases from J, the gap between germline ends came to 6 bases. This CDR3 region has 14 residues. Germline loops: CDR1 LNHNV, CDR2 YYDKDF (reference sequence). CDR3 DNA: TGTGCCACCAGCAGAGATTTCGTCACCGGGGAGCTGTTTTTT. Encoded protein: CATSRDFVTGELFF.

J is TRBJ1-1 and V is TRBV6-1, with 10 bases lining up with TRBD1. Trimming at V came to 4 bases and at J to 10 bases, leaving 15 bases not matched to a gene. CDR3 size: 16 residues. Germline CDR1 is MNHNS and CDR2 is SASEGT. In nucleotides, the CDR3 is TGTGCCAGCAGTGCAAACCCGGGGACAGGGGTGGCTCGAGCTTTCTTT. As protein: CASSANPGTGVARAFF.

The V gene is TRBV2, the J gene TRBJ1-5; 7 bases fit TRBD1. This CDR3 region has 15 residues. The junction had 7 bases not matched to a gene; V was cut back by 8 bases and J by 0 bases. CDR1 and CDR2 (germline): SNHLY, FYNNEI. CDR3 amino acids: CASSTGPHSNQPQHF. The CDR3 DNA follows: TGTGCCAGCTCGACAGGGCCCCATAGCAATCAGCCCCAGCATTTT.

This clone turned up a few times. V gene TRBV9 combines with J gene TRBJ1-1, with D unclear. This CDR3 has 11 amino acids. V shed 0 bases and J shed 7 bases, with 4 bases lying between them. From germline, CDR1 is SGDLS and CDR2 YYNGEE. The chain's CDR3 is CASSVGDEAFF. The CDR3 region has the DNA TGTGCCAGCAGCGTAGGGGATGAAGCTTTCTTT.

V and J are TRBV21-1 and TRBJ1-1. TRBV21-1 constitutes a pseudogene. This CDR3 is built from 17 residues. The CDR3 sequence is CASSKAGERPLNTEAFF. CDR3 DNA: TGTGCCAGCAGCAAAGCGGGTGAACGCCCCTTGAACACTGAAGCTTTCTTT.

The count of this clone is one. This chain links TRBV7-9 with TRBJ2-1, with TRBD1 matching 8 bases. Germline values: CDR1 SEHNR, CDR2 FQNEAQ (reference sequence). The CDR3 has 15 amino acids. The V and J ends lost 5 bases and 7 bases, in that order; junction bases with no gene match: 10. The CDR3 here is CASSRQGILGNEQFF. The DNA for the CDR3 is TGTGCCAGCAGCCGACAGGGGATCTTGGGGAATGAGCAGTTCTTC.

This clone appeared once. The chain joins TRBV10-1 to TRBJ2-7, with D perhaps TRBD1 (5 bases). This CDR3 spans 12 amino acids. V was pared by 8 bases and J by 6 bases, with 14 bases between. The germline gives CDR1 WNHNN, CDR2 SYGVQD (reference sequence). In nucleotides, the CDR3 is TGCGCCAGCCCCAGGGTTTCCGCCGAGCAGTACTTC. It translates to CASPRVSAEQYF.

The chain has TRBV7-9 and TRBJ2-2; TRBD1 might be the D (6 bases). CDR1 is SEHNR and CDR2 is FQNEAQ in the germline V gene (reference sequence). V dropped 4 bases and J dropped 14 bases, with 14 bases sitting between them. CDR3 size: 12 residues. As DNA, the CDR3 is TGTGCCAGCAGCTCACCCAGGGGTGGACTGTTTTTT. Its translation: CASSSPRGGLFF. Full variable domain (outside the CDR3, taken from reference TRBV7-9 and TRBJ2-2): DTGVSQNPRHKITKRGQNVTFRCDPISEHNRLYWYRQTLGQGPEFLTYFQNEAQLEKSRLLSDRFSAERPKGSFSTLEIQRTEQGDSAMYLCASSSPRGGLFFGEGSRLTVL.

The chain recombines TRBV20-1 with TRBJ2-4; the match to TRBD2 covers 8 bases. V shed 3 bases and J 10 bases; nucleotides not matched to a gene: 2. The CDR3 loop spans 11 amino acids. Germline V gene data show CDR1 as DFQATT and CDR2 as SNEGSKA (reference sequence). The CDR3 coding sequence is TGCAGTGCTAGTTCGGGGGGGATTCAGTACTTC. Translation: CSASSGGIQYF.

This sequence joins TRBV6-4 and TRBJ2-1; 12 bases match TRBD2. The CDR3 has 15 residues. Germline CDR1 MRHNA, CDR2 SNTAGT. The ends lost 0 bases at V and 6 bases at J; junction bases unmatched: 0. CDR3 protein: CASSDSTSGSNEQFF. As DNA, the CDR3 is TGTGCCAGCAGTGACTCGACTAGCGGGAGCAATGAGCAGTTCTTC.

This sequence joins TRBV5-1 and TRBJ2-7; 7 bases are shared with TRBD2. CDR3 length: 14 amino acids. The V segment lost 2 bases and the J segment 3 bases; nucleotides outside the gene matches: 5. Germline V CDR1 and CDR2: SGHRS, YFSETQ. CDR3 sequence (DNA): TGCGCCAGCAGCTTATCTAGCGGTGACTACGAGCAGTACTTC. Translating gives CASSLSSGDYEQYF. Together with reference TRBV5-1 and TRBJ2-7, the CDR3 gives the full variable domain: KAGVTQTPRYLIKTRGQQVTLSCSPISGHRSVSWYQQTPGQGLQFLFEYFSETQRNKGNFPGRFSGRQFSNSRSEMNVSTLELGDSALYLCASSLSSGDYEQYFGPGTRLTVT.

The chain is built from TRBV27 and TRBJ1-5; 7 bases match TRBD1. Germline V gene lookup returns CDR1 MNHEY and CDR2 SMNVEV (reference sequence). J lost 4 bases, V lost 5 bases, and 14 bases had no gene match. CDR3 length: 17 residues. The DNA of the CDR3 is TGTGCCAGCAGTCCCCTGACAGGGACCGGCCTTAATCAGCCCCAGCATTTT. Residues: CASSPLTGTGLNQPQHF.

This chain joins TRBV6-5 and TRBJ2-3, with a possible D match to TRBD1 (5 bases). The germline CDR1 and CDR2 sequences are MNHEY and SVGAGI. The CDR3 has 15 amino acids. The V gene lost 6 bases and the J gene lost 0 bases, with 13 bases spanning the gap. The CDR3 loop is CASRQRGSSTDTQYF. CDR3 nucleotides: TGTGCCAGCAGACAAAGGGGCTCAAGCACAGATACGCAGTATTTT.

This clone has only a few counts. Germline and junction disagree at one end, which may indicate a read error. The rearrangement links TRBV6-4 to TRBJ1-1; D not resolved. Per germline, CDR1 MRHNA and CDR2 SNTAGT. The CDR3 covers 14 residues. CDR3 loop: CASSDSKPNAEAFF. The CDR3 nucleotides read TGTGCCAGCAGTGACTCGAAGCCGAACGCTGAAGCTTTCTTT.